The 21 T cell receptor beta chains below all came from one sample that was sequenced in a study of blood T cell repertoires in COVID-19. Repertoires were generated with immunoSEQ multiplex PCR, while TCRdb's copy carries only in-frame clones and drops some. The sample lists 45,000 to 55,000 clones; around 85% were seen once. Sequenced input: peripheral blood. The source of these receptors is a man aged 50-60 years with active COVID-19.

The CDR3 sequence is CASSHPSAETQYF. The CDR3 region has the DNA TGCGCCAGCAGCCACCCTAGCGCAGAGACCCAGTACTTC. The gene calls are TRBV4-1 and TRBJ2-5; D may be TRBD2 (6 bases). From germline, CDR1 is MGHRA and CDR2 YSYEKL. This CDR3 comprises 13 residues. With 3 bases removed from V and 4 bases from J, the gap between germline ends came to 9 bases.

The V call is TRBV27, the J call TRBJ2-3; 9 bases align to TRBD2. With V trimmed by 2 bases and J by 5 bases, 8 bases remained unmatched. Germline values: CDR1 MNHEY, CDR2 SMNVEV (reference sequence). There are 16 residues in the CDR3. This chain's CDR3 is CASSLGWGGGEDTQYF. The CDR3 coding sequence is TGTGCCAGCAGTTTAGGATGGGGCGGGGGGGAAGATACGCAGTATTTT.

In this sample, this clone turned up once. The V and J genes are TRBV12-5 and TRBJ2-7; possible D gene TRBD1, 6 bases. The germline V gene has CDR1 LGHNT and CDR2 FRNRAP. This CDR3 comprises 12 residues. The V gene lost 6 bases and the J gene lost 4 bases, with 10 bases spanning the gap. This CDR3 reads CASGKGGYEQYF. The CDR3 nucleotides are TGTGCTAGTGGAAAAGGGGGTTACGAGCAGTACTTC.

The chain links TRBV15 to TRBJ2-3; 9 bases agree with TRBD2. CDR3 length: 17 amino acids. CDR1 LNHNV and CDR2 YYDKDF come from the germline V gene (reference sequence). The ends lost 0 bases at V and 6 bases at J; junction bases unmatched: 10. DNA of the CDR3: TGTGCCACCAGCAGAGATCGCTGGCTAGCGGGGACGGATACGCAGTATTTT. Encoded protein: CATSRDRWLAGTDTQYF.

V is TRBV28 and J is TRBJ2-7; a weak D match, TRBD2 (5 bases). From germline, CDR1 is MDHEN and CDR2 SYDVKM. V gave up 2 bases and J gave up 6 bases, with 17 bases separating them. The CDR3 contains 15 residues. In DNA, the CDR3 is TGTGCCAGCAGTTTAGATAGCATCGGGGAGAGCGAGCAGTACTTC. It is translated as CASSLDSIGESEQYF.

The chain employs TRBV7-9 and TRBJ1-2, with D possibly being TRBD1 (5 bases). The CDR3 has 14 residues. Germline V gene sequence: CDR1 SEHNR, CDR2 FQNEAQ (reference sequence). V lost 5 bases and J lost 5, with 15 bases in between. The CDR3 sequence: CASSLGAEKYGYTF. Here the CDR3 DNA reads TGTGCCAGCAGCCTAGGGGCAGAAAAATATGGCTACACCTTC.

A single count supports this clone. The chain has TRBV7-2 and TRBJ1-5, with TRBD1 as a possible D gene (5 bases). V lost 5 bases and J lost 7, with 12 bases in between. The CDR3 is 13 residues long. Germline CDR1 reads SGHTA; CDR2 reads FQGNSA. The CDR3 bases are TGTGCCAGCAGCCTCAGGGTGGGACAGCCCCAGCATTTT. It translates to CASSLRVGQPQHF.

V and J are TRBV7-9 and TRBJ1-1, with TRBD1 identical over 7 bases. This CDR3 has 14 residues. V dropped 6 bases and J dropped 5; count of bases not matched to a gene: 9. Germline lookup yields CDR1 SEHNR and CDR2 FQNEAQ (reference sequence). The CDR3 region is CASSPDRDGTEAFF. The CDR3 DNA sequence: TGTGCCAGCAGTCCCGACAGGGATGGTACTGAAGCTTTCTTT.

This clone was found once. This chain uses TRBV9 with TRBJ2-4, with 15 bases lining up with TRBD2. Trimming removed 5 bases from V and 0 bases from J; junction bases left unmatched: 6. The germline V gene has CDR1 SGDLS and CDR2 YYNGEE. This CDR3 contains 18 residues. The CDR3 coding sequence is TGTGCCAGCAGTCGGACTAGCGGGGGGGCTTCAGCCAAAAACATTCAGTACTTC. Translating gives CASSRTSGGASAKNIQYF.

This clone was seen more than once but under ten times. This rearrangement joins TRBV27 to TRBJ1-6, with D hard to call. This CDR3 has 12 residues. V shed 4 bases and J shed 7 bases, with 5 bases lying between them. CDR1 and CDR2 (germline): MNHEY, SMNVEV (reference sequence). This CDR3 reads CASSYPNSPLHF. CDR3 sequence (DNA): TGTGCCAGCAGTTATCCAAATTCACCCCTCCACTTT.

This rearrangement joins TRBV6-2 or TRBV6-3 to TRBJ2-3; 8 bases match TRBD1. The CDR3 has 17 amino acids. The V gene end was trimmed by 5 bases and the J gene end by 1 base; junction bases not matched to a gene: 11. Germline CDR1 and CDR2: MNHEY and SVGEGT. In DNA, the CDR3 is TGTGCCAGCAGTCAACTACCCCAGACAGGGGGCACAGATACGCAGTATTTT. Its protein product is CASSQLPQTGGTDTQYF.

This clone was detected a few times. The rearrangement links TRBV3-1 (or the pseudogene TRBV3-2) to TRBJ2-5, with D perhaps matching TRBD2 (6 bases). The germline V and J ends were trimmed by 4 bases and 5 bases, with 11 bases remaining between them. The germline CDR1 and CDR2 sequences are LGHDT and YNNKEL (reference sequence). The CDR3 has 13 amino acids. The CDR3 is CASSPSGRETQYF. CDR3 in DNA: TGTGCCAGCAGCCCCAGCGGGCGGGAGACCCAGTACTTC.

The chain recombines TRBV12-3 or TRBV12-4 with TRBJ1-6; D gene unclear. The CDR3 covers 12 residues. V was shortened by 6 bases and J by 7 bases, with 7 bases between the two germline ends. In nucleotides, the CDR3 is TGTGCCAGCAGCGTAGAGAATTCACCCCTCCACTTT. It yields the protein CASSVENSPLHF.

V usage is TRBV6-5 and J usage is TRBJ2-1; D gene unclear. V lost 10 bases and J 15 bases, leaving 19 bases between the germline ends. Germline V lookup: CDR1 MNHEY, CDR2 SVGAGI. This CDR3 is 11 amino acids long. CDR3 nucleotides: TGTGCCAACCTGAAATGTAAGAAGCCGTTCTTC. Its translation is CANLKCKKPFF.

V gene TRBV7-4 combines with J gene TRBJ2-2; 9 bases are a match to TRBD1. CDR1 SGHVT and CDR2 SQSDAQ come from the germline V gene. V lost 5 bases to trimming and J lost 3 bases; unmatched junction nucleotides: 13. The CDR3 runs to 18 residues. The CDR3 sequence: CASSPGTGPSVDTGELFF. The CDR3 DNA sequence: TGTGCCAGCAGCCCAGGGACAGGGCCTAGCGTGGACACCGGGGAGCTGTTTTTT.

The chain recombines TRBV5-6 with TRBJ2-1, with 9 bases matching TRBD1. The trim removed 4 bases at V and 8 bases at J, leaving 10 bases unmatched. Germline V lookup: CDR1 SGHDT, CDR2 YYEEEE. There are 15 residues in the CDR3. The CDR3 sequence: CASSGLQGAKDEQFF. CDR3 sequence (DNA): TGTGCCAGCAGCGGATTACAGGGGGCTAAAGATGAGCAGTTCTTC. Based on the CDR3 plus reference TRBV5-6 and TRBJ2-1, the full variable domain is DAGVTQSPTHLIKTRGQQVTLRCSPKSGHDTVSWYQQALGQGPQFIFQYYEEEERQRGNFPDRFSGHQFPNYSSELNVNALLLGDSALYLCASSGLQGAKDEQFFGPGTRLTVL.

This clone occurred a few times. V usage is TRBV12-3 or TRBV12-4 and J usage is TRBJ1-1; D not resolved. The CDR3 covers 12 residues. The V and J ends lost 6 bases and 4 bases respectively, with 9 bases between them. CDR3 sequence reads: CASSVGGTEAFF. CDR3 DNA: TGTGCCAGCAGCGTAGGAGGCACTGAAGCTTTCTTT.

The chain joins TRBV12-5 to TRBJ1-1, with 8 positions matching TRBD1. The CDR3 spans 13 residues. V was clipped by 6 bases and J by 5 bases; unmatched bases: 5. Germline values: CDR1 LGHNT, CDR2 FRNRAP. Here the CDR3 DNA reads TGTGCTAGTGGCCTACAGGGGGTAACTGAAGCTTTCTTT. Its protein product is CASGLQGVTEAFF.

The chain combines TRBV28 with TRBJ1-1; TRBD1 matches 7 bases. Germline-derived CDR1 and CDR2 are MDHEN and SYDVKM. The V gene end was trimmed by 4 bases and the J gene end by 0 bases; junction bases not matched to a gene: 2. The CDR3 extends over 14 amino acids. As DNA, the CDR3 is TGTGCCAGCAGTTCGACAGGGCTGAACACTGAAGCTTTCTTT. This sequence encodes CASSSTGLNTEAFF.

CDR3 protein: CASSPLEGRVTEAFF. In nucleotides, the CDR3 is TGTGCCAGCTCACCCCTGGAGGGGAGGGTCACTGAAGCTTTCTTT. The V gene is TRBV18, the J gene TRBJ1-1; tentative D call: TRBD1 (5 bases). V lost 3 bases to trimming and J lost 4 bases, with 15 bases between them. In germline, CDR1 is KGHSH, CDR2 LQKENI. This CDR3 contains 15 residues.

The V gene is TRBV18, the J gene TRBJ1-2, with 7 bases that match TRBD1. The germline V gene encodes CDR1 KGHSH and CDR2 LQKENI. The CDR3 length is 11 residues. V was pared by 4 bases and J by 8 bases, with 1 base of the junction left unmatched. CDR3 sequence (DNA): TGTGCCAGCTCACAGGGGGCCGGCTACACCTTC. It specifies CASSQGAGYTF.